This T cell receptor (beta chain) was sequenced for a study of molecular identifiers for immune sequencing clone quantification. MiXCR, applied by TCRdb to the PCR reads, yields one record per CDR3 protein. This sample has about 65,000 distinct CDR3 sequences, with approximately 17% found just once. The CDR3 has 14 residues. Trimming left V 2 bases short and J 6 bases short, with 11 bases between. The germline gives CDR1 MNHEY, CDR2 SMNVEV (reference sequence). The sample taken for sequencing was naive CD8+ T cells from blood, with Jurkat cell RNA spiked in. Subset indicated: FACS-sorted CD8+CD4-CCR7+CD45RA+ naive T cells. V and J are TRBV27 and TRBJ2-1; D might be TRBD1 or TRBD2, each matching 6 bases. This sequence originates from a human donor in good health. Some libraries in this study had Jurkat cell RNA spiked in. CDR3 nucleotide sequence: TGTGCCAGCAGTTTAGTCTGGGGGGCCAATGAGCAGTTCTTC. It encodes CASSLVWGANEQFF.